The 13 T cell receptor beta chains in this list originate from one sample, sequenced in a study of human T cells and chemical hapten exposure. TCRdb passed the RACE reads through MiXCR, listing each CDR3 protein once. The repertoire holds more than 65,000 distinct CDR3 sequences, with about 9.3% as singletons. Time point described: patch test 1, 2 weeks after DPC sensitization. The treatment was: therapeutic diphenylcyclopropenone sensitization with weekly scalp DPC. Sequenced here: whole blood, sampled in connection with sensitization to the hapten diphenylcyclopropenone (DPC). These receptors originate from a woman aged 50 to 60 with alopecia areata. Some clones in this sample may be carry-over from other donors' samples.

The V call is TRBV5-1, the J call TRBJ2-1; D unclear. Trimming pared 5 bases from V and 0 bases from J, leaving 9 bases between. This CDR3 region has 14 residues. Germline CDR1 SGHRS, CDR2 YFSETQ. The CDR3 loop is CASRASSSYNEQFF. DNA of the CDR3: TGCGCCAGCAGAGCCTCGAGCTCCTACAATGAGCAGTTCTTC.

V usage is TRBV10-2 and J usage is TRBJ1-1, with D possibly matching TRBD1 (5 bases). V was pared by 6 bases and J by 8 bases, with 13 bases between. The CDR3 runs 12 residues. Germline V gene lookup returns CDR1 WSHSY and CDR2 SAAADI. The CDR3 DNA reads as TGCGCCAGCAGCACAACTGGGACCGAAGCTTTCTTT. Its protein product is CASSTTGTEAFF.

This sequence joins TRBV20-1 and TRBJ1-1, with D unresolved. CDR1 is DFQATT and CDR2 is SNEGSKA in the germline V gene (reference sequence). V shed 6 bases and J shed 1 base, with 6 bases lying between them. The CDR3 runs 11 residues. The DNA of the CDR3 is TGCAGTGCCTATAGGAACACTGAAGCTTTCTTT. Amino acids: CSAYRNTEAFF.

The table lists this clonotype with a few counts. V usage is TRBV6-2 or TRBV6-3 and J usage is TRBJ2-3; TRBD1 matches at 9 bases. CDR1 is MNHEY and CDR2 is SVGEGT in the germline V gene. The ends lost 7 bases at V and 3 bases at J; junction bases unmatched: 8. This CDR3 contains 15 residues. The CDR3 sequence is CASILTGGRTDTQYF. The CDR3 nucleotides read TGTGCCAGCATCCTCACAGGGGGCCGGACAGATACGCAGTATTTT.

This sequence joins TRBV6-1 and TRBJ2-4, with unresolved D. The germline V gene has CDR1 MNHNS and CDR2 SASEGT. Trimming pared 8 bases from V and 0 bases from J, leaving 8 bases between. The CDR3 spans 13 residues. The CDR3 DNA sequence: TGTGCCAGCGACGAGTTAGCCAAAAACATTCAGTACTTC. It specifies CASDELAKNIQYF.

The CDR3 DNA sequence: TGTGCCAGCAGCATTGGACTCGGGACAGTTGAAAAACTGTTTTTT. Translating gives CASSIGLGTVEKLFF. The rearrangement joins TRBV5-6 to TRBJ1-4; 7 bases agree with TRBD1. V lost 4 bases to trimming and J lost 7 bases; unmatched junction nucleotides: 10. This CDR3 is 15 amino acids long. CDR1 SGHDT and CDR2 YYEEEE come from the germline V gene.

V gene TRBV27 combines with J gene TRBJ2-3, with a possible D match to TRBD2 (7 bases). The germline CDR1 and CDR2 sequences are MNHEY and SMNVEV (reference sequence). This CDR3 is built from 16 residues. The germline V and J ends were trimmed by 7 bases and 3 bases, with 20 bases remaining between them. The CDR3 DNA is TGTGCCAGCACCTTGACGGGGGGCGGGAGAACAGATACGCAGTATTTT. This encodes CASTLTGGGRTDTQYF.

This clonotype has more than one count but fewer than ten. The gene calls are TRBV30 and TRBJ2-7; TRBD2 matches 10 bases. The germline V gene encodes CDR1 GTSNPN and CDR2 SVGIG (reference sequence). V gave up 1 base and J gave up 5 bases; unmatched junction bases: 14. This CDR3 has 17 residues. This CDR3 reads CAWSAPGAGGPRNEQYF. CDR3 nucleotide sequence: TGTGCCTGGAGTGCCCCGGGAGCGGGAGGGCCGCGCAACGAGCAGTACTTC.

V and J are TRBV20-1 and TRBJ2-1; 9 positions agree with TRBD2. Germline loops: CDR1 DFQATT, CDR2 SNEGSKA (reference sequence). V lost 3 bases to trimming and J lost 7 bases; unmatched junction nucleotides: 7. This CDR3 has 14 residues. The CDR3 nucleotides read TGCAGTGCTAGTAGGGCTAGCGGGACTAATGAGCAGTTCTTC. Protein product: CSASRASGTNEQFF.

Ten or more counts support this clonotype. CDR3 residues: CASRPTGGGGTEAFF. CDR3 bases: TGTGCCAGCAGACCTACAGGGGGCGGAGGGACTGAAGCTTTCTTT. This rearrangement joins TRBV12-3 or TRBV12-4 to TRBJ1-1; 9 nucleotides agree with TRBD1. V shed 6 bases and J 5 bases; nucleotides not matched to a gene: 10. The CDR3 consists of 15 residues.

The chain joins TRBV12-3 or TRBV12-4 to TRBJ1-1; D may be TRBD1 (6 bases). The V and J ends lost 3 bases and 6 bases respectively, with 14 bases between them. The CDR3 extends over 14 amino acids. CDR3 sequence: CASSLVGGLAEAFF. The CDR3 DNA follows: TGTGCCAGCAGTTTGGTAGGGGGGCTCGCTGAAGCTTTCTTT.

This clonotype was seen more than once but under ten times. CDR3 loop: CASSTPGGASASRKTQYF. In nucleotides, the CDR3 is TGTGCCAGTAGTACCCCAGGGGGCGCGTCGGCATCACGGAAGACCCAGTACTTC. The J gene is TRBJ2-5, the V gene TRBV19, with 8 bases that match TRBD1. The CDR3 totals 18 residues. Germline V CDR1 and CDR2: LNHDA, SQIVND (reference sequence). V was pared by 4 bases and J by 6 bases, with 19 bases of the junction left unmatched.

This clonotype was seen repeatedly, ten times or more. V is TRBV5-1 and J is TRBJ2-3, with 8 positions matching TRBD1. The germline gives CDR1 SGHRS, CDR2 YFSETQ. The CDR3 covers 15 residues. J lost 0 bases, V lost 2 bases, and 2 bases had no gene match. The CDR3 reads CASSLTGGSTDTQYF. CDR3 nucleotide sequence: TGCGCCAGCAGCTTAACAGGGGGGAGCACAGATACGCAGTATTTT.